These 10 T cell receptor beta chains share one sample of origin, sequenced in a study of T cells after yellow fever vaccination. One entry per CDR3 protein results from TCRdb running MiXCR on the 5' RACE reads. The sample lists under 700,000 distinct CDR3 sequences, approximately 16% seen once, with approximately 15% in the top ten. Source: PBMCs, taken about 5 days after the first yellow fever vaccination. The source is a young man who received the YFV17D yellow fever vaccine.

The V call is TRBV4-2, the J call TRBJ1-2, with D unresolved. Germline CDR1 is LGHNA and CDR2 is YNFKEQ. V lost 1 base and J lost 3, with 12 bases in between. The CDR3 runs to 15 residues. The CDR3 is CASSQVGRGDYGYTF. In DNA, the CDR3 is TGTGCCAGCAGCCAAGTCGGGCGGGGTGACTATGGCTACACCTTC.

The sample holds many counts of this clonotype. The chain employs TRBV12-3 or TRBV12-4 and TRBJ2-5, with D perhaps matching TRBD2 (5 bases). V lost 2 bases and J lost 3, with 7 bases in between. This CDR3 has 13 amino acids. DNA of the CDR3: TGTGCCAGCAGTTTAAGGACTGAAGAGACCCAGTACTTC. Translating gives CASSLRTEETQYF.

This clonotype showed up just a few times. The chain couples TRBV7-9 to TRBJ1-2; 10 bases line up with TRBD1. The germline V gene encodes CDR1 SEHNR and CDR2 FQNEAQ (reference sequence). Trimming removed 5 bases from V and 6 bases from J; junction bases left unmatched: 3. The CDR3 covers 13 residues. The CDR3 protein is CASSPGQGNGYTF. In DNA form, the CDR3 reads TGTGCCAGCAGCCCGGGACAGGGGAATGGCTACACCTTC.

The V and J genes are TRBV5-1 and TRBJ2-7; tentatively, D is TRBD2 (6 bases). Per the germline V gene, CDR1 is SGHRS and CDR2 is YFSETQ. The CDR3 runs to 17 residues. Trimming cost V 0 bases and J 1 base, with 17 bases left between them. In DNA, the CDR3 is TGCGCCAGCAGCTTGGACCCTCGCGGGGCTCTTTCCTACGAGCAGTACTTC. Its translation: CASSLDPRGALSYEQYF. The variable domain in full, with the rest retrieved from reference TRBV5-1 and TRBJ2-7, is KAGVTQTPRYLIKTRGQQVTLSCSPISGHRSVSWYQQTPGQGLQFLFEYFSETQRNKGNFPGRFSGRQFSNSRSEMNVSTLELGDSALYLCASSLDPRGALSYEQYFGPGTRLTVT.

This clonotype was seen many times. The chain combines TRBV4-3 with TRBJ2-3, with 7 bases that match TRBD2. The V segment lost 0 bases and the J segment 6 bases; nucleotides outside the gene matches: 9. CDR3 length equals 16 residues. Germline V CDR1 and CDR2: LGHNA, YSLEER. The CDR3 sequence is CASSQDWRGGGDTQYF. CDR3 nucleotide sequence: TGCGCCAGCAGCCAAGATTGGCGCGGGGGAGGGGATACGCAGTATTTT.

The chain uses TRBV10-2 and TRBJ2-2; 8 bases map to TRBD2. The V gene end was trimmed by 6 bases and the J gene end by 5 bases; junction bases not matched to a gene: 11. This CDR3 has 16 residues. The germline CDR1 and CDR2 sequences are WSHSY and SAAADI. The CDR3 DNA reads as TGCGCCAGCAGGGCTGTCGGGGGGGCCGGGACCGGGGAGCTGTTTTTT. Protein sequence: CASRAVGGAGTGELFF.

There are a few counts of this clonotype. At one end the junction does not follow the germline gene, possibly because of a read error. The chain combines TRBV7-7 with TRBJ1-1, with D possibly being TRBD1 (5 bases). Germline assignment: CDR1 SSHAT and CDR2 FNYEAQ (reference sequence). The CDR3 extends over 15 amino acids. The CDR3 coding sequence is TGTGCTAGCAGCGCAATAGGGACGGCGAACACTGAAGCTTTCTTT. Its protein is CASSAIGTANTEAFF.

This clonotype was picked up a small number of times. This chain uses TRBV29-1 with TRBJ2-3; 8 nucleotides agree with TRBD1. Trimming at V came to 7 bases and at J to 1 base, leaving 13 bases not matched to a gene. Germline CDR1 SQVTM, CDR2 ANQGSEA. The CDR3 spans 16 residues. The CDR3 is CSAGQGINYGTDTQYF. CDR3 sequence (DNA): TGCAGCGCAGGACAGGGTATTAATTATGGCACAGATACGCAGTATTTT.

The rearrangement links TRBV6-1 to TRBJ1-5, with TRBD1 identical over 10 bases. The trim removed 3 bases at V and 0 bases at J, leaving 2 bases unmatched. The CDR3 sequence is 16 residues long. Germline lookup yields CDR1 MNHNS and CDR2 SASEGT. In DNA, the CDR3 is TGTGCCAGCAGTGATGGGACAGGGGCTAGCAATCAGCCCCAGCATTTT. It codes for CASSDGTGASNQPQHF.

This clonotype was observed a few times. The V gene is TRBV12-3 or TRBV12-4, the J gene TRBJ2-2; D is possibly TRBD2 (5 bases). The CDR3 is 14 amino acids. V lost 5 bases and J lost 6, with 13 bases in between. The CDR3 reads CASSGGSEAGELFF. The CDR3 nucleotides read TGTGCCAGCAGTGGCGGGTCCGAAGCCGGGGAGCTGTTTTTT.